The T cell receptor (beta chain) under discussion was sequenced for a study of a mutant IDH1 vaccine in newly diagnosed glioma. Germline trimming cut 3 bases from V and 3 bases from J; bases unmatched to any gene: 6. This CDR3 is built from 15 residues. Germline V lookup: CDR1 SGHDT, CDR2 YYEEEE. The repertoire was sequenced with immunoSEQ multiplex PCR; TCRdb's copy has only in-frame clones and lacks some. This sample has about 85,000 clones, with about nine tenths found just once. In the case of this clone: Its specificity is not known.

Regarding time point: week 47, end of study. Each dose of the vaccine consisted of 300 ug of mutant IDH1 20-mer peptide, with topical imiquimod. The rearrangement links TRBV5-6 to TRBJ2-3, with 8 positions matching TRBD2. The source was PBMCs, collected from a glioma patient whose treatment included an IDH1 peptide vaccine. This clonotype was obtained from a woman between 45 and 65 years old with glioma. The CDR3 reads CASSWGPGGTDTQYF. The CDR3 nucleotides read TGTGCCAGCAGCTGGGGCCCGGGAGGGACAGATACGCAGTATTTT.